The 27 T cell receptor beta chains given below trace back to one sample, sequenced in a study of blood T cell repertoires in COVID-19. Method: immunoSEQ multiplex PCR; TCRdb's copy keeps in-frame clones and lacks some. Of 62,000 or so clones listed, 86% are singletons. The sample consisted of peripheral blood. Receptor source: a woman aged 55-70 years with acute or convalescent COVID-19.

The V gene is TRBV5-5, the J gene TRBJ1-2; 10 bases are shared with TRBD1. This CDR3 spans 14 amino acids. The V gene end was trimmed by 2 bases and the J gene end by 7 bases; junction bases not matched to a gene: 5. Germline loops: CDR1 SGHKS, CDR2 YYEKEE (reference sequence). CDR3 bases: TGTGCCAGCAGCTTCGACAGGGGGCTTTCTGGCTACACCTTC. Its protein product is CASSFDRGLSGYTF.

V usage is TRBV21-1 and J usage is TRBJ2-5; TRBD1, the table's D call, lacks a check against the DNA. TRBV21-1 is noted as a pseudogene. The CDR3 consists of 17 residues. The CDR3 protein is CASSKAPDRGRGETQYF. CDR3 nucleotide sequence: TGTGCCAGCAGCAAAGCCCCGGACAGGGGGCGAGGAGAGACCCAGTACTTC.

The V call is TRBV9, the J call TRBJ2-7, with D possibly TRBD1 on 6 matching bases. The V end lost 0 bases, the J end lost 0 bases, and 10 bases lay between the germline ends. Germline values: CDR1 SGDLS, CDR2 YYNGEE. There are 15 residues in the CDR3. The CDR3 is CASSVGQASSYEQYF. The CDR3 coding sequence is TGTGCCAGCAGCGTAGGACAGGCGAGCTCCTACGAGCAGTACTTC.

The chain carries TRBV5-8 and TRBJ1-5, with 7 bases aligning to TRBD1. V was pared by 4 bases and J by 2 bases, with 6 bases of the junction left unmatched. This CDR3 region has 15 residues. Germline lookup yields CDR1 SGHTS and CDR2 YDEGEE. This CDR3 reads CASSTQTGRNQPQHF. The DNA of the CDR3 is TGTGCCAGCAGCACACAGACAGGGCGCAATCAGCCCCAGCATTTT.

The rearrangement uses TRBV3-1 (or the pseudogene TRBV3-2) and TRBJ1-1; 7 bases match TRBD1. Germline V gives CDR1 LGHDT, CDR2 YNNKEL (reference sequence). V shed 4 bases, J shed 0 bases, and the junction held 5 bases outside the gene matches. The CDR3 extends over 15 amino acids. CDR3: CASSPSDRVNTEAFF. CDR3 coding DNA: TGTGCCAGCAGCCCGTCCGACAGGGTGAACACTGAAGCTTTCTTT.

The chain carries TRBV24-1 and TRBJ1-5; a weak D match, TRBD1 (5 bases). From germline, CDR1 is KGHDR and CDR2 SFDVKD. V dropped 5 bases and J dropped 0 bases, with 10 bases sitting between them. This CDR3 comprises 15 residues. DNA for the CDR3: TGTGCCACCAGTGCAGGGTCGGGTAGCAATCAGCCCCAGCATTTT. It codes for CATSAGSGSNQPQHF.

The CDR3 coding sequence is TGTGCCAGCAGCCGACGGACCACAGGGGCAGAAGAAAAACTGTTTTTT. Translation: CASSRRTTGAEEKLFF. The chain combines TRBV4-2 with TRBJ1-4, with TRBD1 matching 7 bases. The CDR3 covers 16 residues. Trimming cost V 4 bases and J 8 bases; bases outside gene matches: 13. CDR1 and CDR2 (germline): LGHNA, YNFKEQ.

This clone was detected only a few times. The rearrangement links TRBV14 to TRBJ2-2; weak D call: TRBD2 (6 bases). CDR1 is SGHDN and CDR2 is FVKESK in the germline V gene. The CDR3 contains 14 residues. Trimming cost V 3 bases and J 7 bases, with 12 bases left between them. The CDR3 reads CASSHQNGGGELFF. The CDR3 bases are TGTGCCAGCAGCCACCAAAACGGGGGCGGGGAGCTGTTTTTT.

V gene TRBV5-6 combines with J gene TRBJ1-3; weak D call: TRBD1 (6 bases). Germline CDR1 is SGHDT and CDR2 is YYEEEE. The CDR3 spans 16 residues. Trimming left V 1 base short and J 2 bases short, with 13 bases between. CDR3 amino acids: CASSLWIRGPGNTIYF. In DNA form, the CDR3 reads TGTGCCAGCAGCTTGTGGATCAGGGGACCTGGAAACACCATATATTTT.

This rearrangement joins TRBV29-1 to TRBJ1-2; TRBD1 is a possible D gene (6 bases). The CDR3 contains 12 residues. Per germline, CDR1 SQVTM and CDR2 ANQGSEA. Deletions cut 6 bases from V and 6 bases from J, with 14 bases between. As DNA, the CDR3 is TGCAGCGTCAGTACAGGGAATCATGGCTACACCTTC. Translated, it gives CSVSTGNHGYTF.

V gene TRBV4-1 combines with J gene TRBJ2-7, with a tentative D call TRBD2 (6 bases). The V gene's germline CDR1 is MGHRA and CDR2 YSYEKL. The CDR3 has 15 amino acids. V shed 1 base and J shed 6 bases, with 16 bases lying between them. This chain's CDR3 is CASSQGGGRPGEQYF. In nucleotides, the CDR3 is TGCGCCAGCAGCCAAGGAGGTGGGAGGCCAGGCGAGCAGTACTTC.

The chain's CDR3 is CASSHRTGADYGYTF. CDR3 in DNA: TGCGCCAGCAGCCACCGGACAGGGGCGGACTATGGCTACACCTTC. The V gene is TRBV5-1, the J gene TRBJ1-2; 9 bases align to TRBD1. Losses at the gene ends were 4 bases for V and 3 bases for J; bases not matched to a gene: 7. This CDR3 is 15 amino acids long. From germline, CDR1 is SGHRS and CDR2 YFSETQ.

The genes are TRBV5-6 and TRBJ1-6; 11 bases align to TRBD1. Germline trimming cut 0 bases from V and 9 bases from J; bases unmatched to any gene: 5. This CDR3 contains 16 residues. Germline CDR1 is SGHDT and CDR2 is YYEEEE. CDR3 nucleotide sequence: TGTGCCAGCAGCTTGGTGGGACAGGGGGTGGGTTCACCCCTCCACTTT. Translating it yields CASSLVGQGVGSPLHF.

The rearrangement uses TRBV6-5 and TRBJ1-1; D might be TRBD1 (5 bases). V shed 8 bases and J shed 1 base, with 14 bases lying between them. Germline CDR1 is MNHEY and CDR2 is SVGAGI. This CDR3 contains 14 residues. DNA for the CDR3: TGTGCCAGCGGTCAGGGACTCGGGAACACTGAAGCTTTCTTT. Protein: CASGQGLGNTEAFF.

This clone was counted a single time. The rearrangement joins TRBV7-3 to TRBJ2-5; 7 bases line up with TRBD2. The CDR3 runs 13 residues. CDR1 and CDR2 from the germline V gene are SGHTA and FQGTGA. After removal of 5 bases from V and 5 bases from J, the junction contained 5 bases not matched to a gene. CDR3 sequence: CASSPGGMETQYF. The CDR3 DNA sequence: TGTGCCAGCAGCCCGGGGGGTATGGAGACCCAGTACTTC.

This chain connects TRBV29-1 to TRBJ1-1, with 9 bases identical to TRBD1. In germline, CDR1 is SQVTM, CDR2 ANQGSEA. Unmatched junction bases numbered 7, after V lost 5 bases and J lost 0 bases. The CDR3 is made up of 15 amino acids. CDR3 region: CSVPPGQGMNTEAFF. Here the CDR3 DNA reads TGCAGCGTTCCACCGGGACAGGGTATGAACACTGAAGCTTTCTTT.

V usage is TRBV7-2 and J usage is TRBJ2-7; 7 positions match TRBD2. Trimming took 5 bases from V and 4 from J; bases not matched to a gene: 14. This CDR3 comprises 16 residues. From germline, CDR1 is SGHTA and CDR2 FQGNSA. In nucleotides, the CDR3 is TGTGCCAGCAGCCCGAGTGGGGGGGGTATAGGGTACGAGCAGTACTTC. Encoded protein: CASSPSGGGIGYEQYF.

The chain joins TRBV19 to TRBJ2-7; D gene ambiguous. The germline V gene encodes CDR1 LNHDA and CDR2 SQIVND (reference sequence). The V gene lost 2 bases and the J gene lost 8 bases, with 10 bases spanning the gap. CDR3 length: 12 residues. The CDR3 is CASSITTEKQYF. In nucleotides, the CDR3 is TGTGCCAGTAGTATAACAACAGAGAAGCAGTACTTC.

The chain links TRBV18 to TRBJ1-2; 10 positions agree with TRBD1. CDR1 is KGHSH and CDR2 is LQKENI in the germline V gene. Trimming removed 3 bases from V and 7 bases from J; junction bases left unmatched: 5. CDR3 length equals 14 residues. Here the CDR3 DNA reads TGTGCCAGCTCACCCGGACAGGGGGAGGGTGGCTACACCTTC. This encodes CASSPGQGEGGYTF.

The count of this clone is one. The V gene is TRBV7-2, the J gene TRBJ2-7; no clear D gene. The CDR3 totals 14 residues. From germline, CDR1 is SGHTA and CDR2 FQGNSA. V lost 1 base and J 3 bases, leaving 10 bases between the germline ends. The CDR3 nucleotides are TGTGCCAGCAGCTTAGAGATACTTGACTACGAGCAGTACTTC. It translates to CASSLEILDYEQYF.

V usage is TRBV5-1 and J usage is TRBJ1-1, with D perhaps TRBD1 (6 bases). Germline loops: CDR1 SGHRS, CDR2 YFSETQ. CDR3 length: 14 residues. With 3 bases removed from V and 0 bases from J, the gap between germline ends came to 9 bases. CDR3 sequence reads: CASSWTEMNTEAFF. The CDR3 bases are TGCGCCAGCAGCTGGACAGAAATGAACACTGAAGCTTTCTTT.

The CDR3 nucleotides are TGTGCCAGCAGCTCTATCCTATCACCGTTTAGTCCCGGGGAGCTGTTTTTT. Amino acid sequence: CASSSILSPFSPGELFF. The chain uses TRBV14 and TRBJ2-2; D is uncertain. The length of the CDR3 is 17 residues. V lost 5 bases and J 6 bases, leaving 22 bases between the germline ends. Germline V gene lookup returns CDR1 SGHDN and CDR2 FVKESK.

V usage is TRBV6-5 and J usage is TRBJ1-1; TRBD1 matches at 8 bases. The CDR3 contains 14 residues. The V gene's germline CDR1 is MNHEY and CDR2 SVGAGI. With V trimmed by 2 bases and J by 4 bases, 3 bases remained unmatched. CDR3 bases: TGTGCCAGCAGTTACGACAGGGGAATCACTGAAGCTTTCTTT. Amino acids: CASSYDRGITEAFF.

The genes are TRBV28 and TRBJ2-2; D uncertain. The CDR3 is 16 amino acids. Germline V CDR1 and CDR2: MDHEN, SYDVKM. Trimming left V 6 bases short and J 0 bases short, with 14 bases between. CDR3 protein: CASRRESPANTGELFF. The CDR3 DNA sequence: TGTGCCAGCAGGCGTGAGAGCCCGGCGAACACCGGGGAGCTGTTTTTT. The whole variable domain, filled in from reference TRBV28 and TRBJ2-2, reads DVKVTQSSRYLVKRTGEKVFLECVQDMDHENMFWYRQDPGLGLRLIYFSYDVKMKEKGDIPEGYSVSREKKERFSLILESASTNQTSMYLCASRRESPANTGELFFGEGSRLTVL.

The V gene is TRBV19, the J gene TRBJ2-3, with 9 bases matching TRBD1. From germline, CDR1 is LNHDA and CDR2 SQIVND (reference sequence). V shed 6 bases, J shed 4 bases, and the junction held 8 bases outside the gene matches. The CDR3 spans 15 residues. The CDR3 loop reads CASRSPGQGADTQYF. Here the CDR3 DNA reads TGTGCCAGTAGAAGCCCGGGACAGGGAGCAGATACGCAGTATTTT.

This chain uses TRBV5-1 with TRBJ2-7; 9 bases map to TRBD1. Losses at the gene ends were 4 bases for V and 7 bases for J; bases not matched to a gene: 9. Germline V lookup: CDR1 SGHRS, CDR2 YFSETQ. The CDR3 extends over 14 amino acids. The CDR3 DNA follows: TGCGCCAGCAGCAGGGACAGGGAGACCGGGGAGCAGTACTTC. This encodes CASSRDRETGEQYF.

V gene TRBV28 combines with J gene TRBJ2-7, with 8 nucleotides matching TRBD1. This CDR3 contains 14 residues. Per the germline V gene, CDR1 is MDHEN and CDR2 is SYDVKM. The trim removed 2 bases at V and 5 bases at J, leaving 5 bases unmatched. CDR3 DNA sequence: TGTGCCAGCAGTTTACCGGACAGGGTCAACGAGCAGTACTTC. This translates into CASSLPDRVNEQYF.